The entry below describes one T cell receptor (beta chain). The antigen remains undetermined. CDR3 size: 15 residues. The J segment lost 4 bases and the V segment lost 4 bases, leaving 8 bases of the junction unmatched. Looked up from germline, CDR1 is LGHDT and CDR2 is YNNKEL (reference sequence). This specimen belongs to a study of T cell responses to AZD1222 COVID-19 vaccine. Study-level results: Mapped onto spike, vaccine-associated CD4 TCRs spanned it and were dominant at 160-218 and 743-854. Spike-specific TCR depth and breadth grew after two AZD1222 doses. Repertoire collection took place solely once the T cell response had peaked.

Here immunoSEQ multiplex PCR was the method, and the copy in TCRdb shows in-frame clones only, minus some. Among 100,000 to 120,000 clones listed, over 85% were seen once. The chain employs TRBV3-1 (or the pseudogene TRBV3-2) and TRBJ2-7; 9 positions match TRBD1. This receptor was identified in an adult who received the AZD1222 COVID-19 vaccine. This specimen was peripheral blood, taken 28 days after the second AZD1222 dose. Written as DNA, the CDR3 is TGTGCCAGCAGCCCGCTGGGGACAGGGACATACGAGCAGTACTTC. It yields the protein CASSPLGTGTYEQYF.